These 21 T cell receptor beta chains were sequenced from one sample in a study of CD8 T cells in ankylosing spondylitis. Study outcomes and limitations: Seemingly distinctive of ankylosing spondylitis blood was a TCR beta motif formed by eight highly homologous variants.

These receptors' targets are unknown. TCRdb recomputed calls from the 5' RACE reads with MiXCR, one row per CDR3 protein. This sample has more than 500,000 distinct CDR3 sequences, with under 5.5% found just once. The sequenced material came from blood, either unsorted or a sorted T cell fraction (not recorded which). All receptors derive from a male donor with ankylosing spondylitis.

This clonotype occurred many times. The genes are TRBV5-1 and TRBJ1-2; 9 bases line up with TRBD1. Germline CDR1 SGHRS, CDR2 YFSETQ. V was clipped by 0 bases and J by 8 bases; unmatched bases: 2. The CDR3 loop spans 13 amino acids. The CDR3 region has the DNA TGCGCCAGCAGCTTGGGGGACAGGGCAGGCTACACCTTC. Its protein is CASSLGDRAGYTF.

This clonotype was counted at least ten times. The chain couples TRBV27 to TRBJ2-2; D is undetermined. The CDR3 is 11 amino acids. Germline V CDR1 and CDR2: MNHEY, SMNVEV (reference sequence). The V and J ends lost 7 bases and 7 bases respectively, with 7 bases between them. The CDR3 here is CASTAYGELFF. The CDR3 DNA reads TGTGCCAGCACCGCCTACGGGGAGCTGTTTTTT.

This clonotype was found many times. The V call is TRBV7-2, the J call TRBJ2-1; D is perhaps TRBD2 (5 bases). Trimming removed 4 bases from V and 7 bases from J, with 8 bases in between. This CDR3 region has 12 residues. Germline CDR1 SGHTA, CDR2 FQGNSA. CDR3 residues: CASSYGINEQFF. The CDR3 DNA sequence: TGTGCCAGCAGCTACGGGATAAATGAGCAGTTCTTC.

The sample holds many counts of this clonotype. This rearrangement joins TRBV18 to TRBJ1-6, with 7 bases fitting TRBD1. This CDR3 is 13 amino acids long. Losses at the gene ends were 3 bases for V and 9 bases for J; bases not matched to a gene: 2. Per the germline V gene, CDR1 is KGHSH and CDR2 is LQKENI. CDR3 in amino acids: CASSPGQVSPLHF. The CDR3 nucleotides are TGTGCCAGCTCACCCGGACAGGTTTCACCCCTCCACTTT. Based on the CDR3 plus reference TRBV18 and TRBJ1-6, the full variable domain is NAGVMQNPRHLVRRRGQEARLRCSPMKGHSHVYWYRQLPEEGLKFMVYLQKENIIDESGMPKERFSAEFPKEGPSILRIQQVVRGDSAAYFCASSPGQVSPLHFGNGTRLTVT.

This clonotype showed up just a few times. A much more abundant neighbour one base away suggests this may be a read error. The chain links TRBV6-2 or TRBV6-3 to TRBJ2-1; D uncertain. Germline V gene data show CDR1 as MNHEY and CDR2 as SVGEGT. The CDR3 totals 12 residues. V gave up 1 base and J gave up 5 bases, with 3 bases separating them. This CDR3 is CASSYYDNEQFF. The CDR3 coding sequence is TGTGCCAGCAGTTACTATGACAATGAGCAGTTCTTC.

The chain's CDR3 is CSGRGRHTNTEAFF. The CDR3, as DNA: TGCAGCGGGAGGGGAAGACACACAAACACTGAAGCTTTCTTT. The chain links TRBV29-1 to TRBJ1-1, with D tentatively TRBD1 (5 bases). The V gene's germline CDR1 is SQVTM and CDR2 ANQGSEA. This CDR3 comprises 14 residues. V lost 7 bases and J 2 bases, leaving 17 bases between the germline ends.

This clonotype was seen many times. The rearrangement links TRBV27 to TRBJ2-7, with TRBD1 matching 9 bases. CDR1 and CDR2 from the germline V gene are MNHEY and SMNVEV (reference sequence). The CDR3 runs 14 residues. The junction had 7 bases not matched to a gene; V was cut back by 5 bases and J by 5 bases. This CDR3 is CASSLGTGLDEQYF. CDR3 coding DNA: TGTGCCAGCAGTCTAGGGACAGGGTTGGACGAGCAGTACTTC.

The sample holds many counts of this clonotype. The CDR3 spells CAIGDRGGRDTQYF. The DNA of the CDR3 is TGTGCCATCGGGGACCGGGGGGGCAGAGATACGCAGTATTTT. The chain is built from TRBV10-3 and TRBJ2-3, with TRBD2 identical over 8 bases. The CDR3 extends over 14 amino acids. V gave up 8 bases and J gave up 5 bases; unmatched junction bases: 9. In germline, CDR1 is ENHRY, CDR2 SYGVKD.

This clonotype was seen many times. The chain is built from TRBV5-1 and TRBJ1-1, with D hard to call. Germline CDR1 reads SGHRS; CDR2 reads YFSETQ. This CDR3 spans 16 amino acids. The V end was cut by 0 bases, the J end by 0 bases, with 12 bases between. The CDR3 DNA is TGCGCCAGCAGCTTGGCCGACCGAAGGGTGAACACTGAAGCTTTCTTT. It encodes CASSLADRRVNTEAFF.

This clonotype was counted many times. The V and J genes are TRBV4-3 and TRBJ1-1, with D hard to call. Per germline, CDR1 LGHNA and CDR2 YSLEER. This CDR3 has 16 amino acids. V dropped 3 bases and J dropped 1 base, with 15 bases sitting between them. The CDR3 loop reads CASSHDLPGTNTEAFF. The CDR3 coding sequence is TGCGCCAGCAGCCACGATTTGCCGGGAACGAACACTGAAGCTTTCTTT.

This clonotype appeared many times. The chain combines TRBV6-1 with TRBJ1-1; D remains ambiguous. This CDR3 is 11 amino acids long. CDR1 and CDR2 (germline): MNHNS, SASEGT. Trimming left V 6 bases short and J 5 bases short, with 7 bases between. CDR3 protein: CASRDATEAFF. CDR3 coding DNA: TGTGCCAGCAGGGATGCGACTGAAGCTTTCTTT.

This clonotype was found many times. V and J are TRBV4-1 and TRBJ1-5, with 8 bases aligning to TRBD1. This CDR3 contains 18 residues. Germline values: CDR1 MGHRA, CDR2 YSYEKL. Germline trimming cut 0 bases from V and 0 bases from J; bases unmatched to any gene: 7. The CDR3: CASSQDPRGRFSNQPQHF. The CDR3 region has the DNA TGCGCCAGCAGCCAAGATCCCAGGGGGCGTTTTAGCAATCAGCCCCAGCATTTT.

Many counts were recorded for this clonotype. The chain carries TRBV6-1 and TRBJ1-2; TRBD1 matches at 8 bases. J was trimmed by 6 bases and V by 5 bases; bases with no gene match: 8. Germline V lookup: CDR1 MNHNS, CDR2 SASEGT. The length of the CDR3 is 14 residues. The CDR3 DNA follows: TGTGCCAGCAGTACCCCGACAGGGGTTGATGGCTACACCTTC. It specifies CASSTPTGVDGYTF.

This clonotype has ten or more counts. V usage is TRBV3-1 and J usage is TRBJ1-2; 12 positions agree with TRBD1. Germline lookup yields CDR1 LGHDT and CDR2 YNNKEL (reference sequence). The ends lost 3 bases at V and 6 bases at J; junction bases unmatched: 8. The CDR3 is 16 residues long. CDR3 sequence reads: CASSQGRGQGANGYTF. The CDR3 nucleotides read TGTGCCAGCAGCCAGGGACGGGGACAGGGGGCAAATGGCTACACCTTC. Together with reference TRBV3-1 and TRBJ1-2, the CDR3 gives the full variable domain: DTAVSQTPKYLVTQMGNDKSIKCEQNLGHDTMYWYKQDSKKFLKIMFSYNNKELIINETVPNRFSPKSPDKAHLNLHINSLELGDSAVYFCASSQGRGQGANGYTFGSGTRLTVV.

This clonotype showed up many times. This sequence joins TRBV5-1 and TRBJ1-4; possible D gene TRBD1, 5 bases. The CDR3 loop spans 15 amino acids. The germline V and J ends were trimmed by 2 bases and 6 bases, with 14 bases remaining between them. Germline values: CDR1 SGHRS, CDR2 YFSETQ. The CDR3 reads CASSFSGYDDEKLFF. DNA for the CDR3: TGCGCCAGCAGCTTTTCAGGGTATGACGATGAAAAACTGTTTTTT.

This clonotype was observed many times. The chain employs TRBV6-2 or TRBV6-3 and TRBJ2-7, with D maybe TRBD2 (5 bases). Germline V gives CDR1 MNHEY, CDR2 SVGEGT. CDR3 length: 17 residues. Trimming took off 3 bases at V and 0 bases at J, with 18 bases between the two ends. The CDR3 region has the DNA TGTGCCAGCAGTTATGGTCGGTCCGGGGAGACCTCCTACGAGCAGTACTTC. This encodes CASSYGRSGETSYEQYF.

In its sample, this clonotype was seen many times. This sequence joins TRBV28 and TRBJ1-4; D ambiguous. V lost 1 base and J 13 bases, leaving 10 bases between the germline ends. CDR3 length equals 12 residues. Germline V lookup: CDR1 MDHEN, CDR2 SYDVKM. The CDR3 sequence is CASSLSGRRLFF. The CDR3 coding sequence is TGTGCCAGCAGTTTATCCGGGAGGCGACTGTTTTTT.

V usage is TRBV11-2 and J usage is TRBJ1-5; D unresolved. Trimming stripped 2 bases from V and 4 bases from J, with 18 bases between. The CDR3 spans 17 residues. The V gene's germline CDR1 is SGHAT and CDR2 FQNNGV. The CDR3 coding sequence is TGTGCCAGCAGCTTATTACAGTCGCCTATCATAAATCAGCCCCAGCATTTT. This sequence encodes CASSLLQSPIINQPQHF.

This clonotype was counted ten times or more. V gene TRBV20-1 combines with J gene TRBJ1-5; D gene ambiguous. CDR3 length equals 16 residues. Germline V gives CDR1 DFQATT, CDR2 SNEGSKA (reference sequence). V was pared by 1 base and J by 0 bases, with 13 bases between. The chain's CDR3 is CSARGHAIYSNQPQHF. CDR3 coding DNA: TGCAGTGCTAGAGGACACGCCATTTATAGCAATCAGCCCCAGCATTTT.

This clonotype was observed many times. The gene calls are TRBV4-1 and TRBJ2-7; D gene unclear. This CDR3 has 14 amino acids. Germline CDR1 reads MGHRA; CDR2 reads YSYEKL. Trimming removed 0 bases at V and 5 bases at J, with 11 bases between. In DNA form, the CDR3 reads TGCGCCAGCAGCCAAGACCCGTCCCTAGACGAGCAGTACTTC. Its protein is CASSQDPSLDEQYF.

This clonotype appeared many times. This chain uses TRBV5-1 with TRBJ1-4; TRBD1 might be the D (5 bases). Germline values: CDR1 SGHRS, CDR2 YFSETQ. This CDR3 is built from 15 residues. Trimming removed 4 bases at V and 5 bases at J, with 15 bases between. The CDR3 reads CASSLLGTSNEKLFF. In DNA, the CDR3 is TGCGCCAGCAGCCTGCTGGGGACCTCCAATGAAAAACTGTTTTTT.